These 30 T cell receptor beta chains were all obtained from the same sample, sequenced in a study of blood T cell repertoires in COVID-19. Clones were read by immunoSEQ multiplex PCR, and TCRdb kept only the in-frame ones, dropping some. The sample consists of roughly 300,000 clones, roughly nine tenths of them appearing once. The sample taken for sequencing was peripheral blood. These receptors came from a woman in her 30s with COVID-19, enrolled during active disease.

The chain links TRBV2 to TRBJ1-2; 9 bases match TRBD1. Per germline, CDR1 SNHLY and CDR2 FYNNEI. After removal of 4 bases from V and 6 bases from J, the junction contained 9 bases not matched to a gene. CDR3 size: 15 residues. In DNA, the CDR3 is TGTGCCAGCAGTGGGGGGACAGGGATTTTGGATGGCTACACCTTC. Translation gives CASSGGTGILDGYTF.

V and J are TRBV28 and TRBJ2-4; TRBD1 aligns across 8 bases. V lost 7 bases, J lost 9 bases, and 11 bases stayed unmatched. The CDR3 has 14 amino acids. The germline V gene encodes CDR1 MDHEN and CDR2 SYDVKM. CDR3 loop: CASTIGTGPFIQYF. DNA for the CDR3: TGTGCCAGCACTATAGGGACAGGACCTTTCATTCAGTACTTC.

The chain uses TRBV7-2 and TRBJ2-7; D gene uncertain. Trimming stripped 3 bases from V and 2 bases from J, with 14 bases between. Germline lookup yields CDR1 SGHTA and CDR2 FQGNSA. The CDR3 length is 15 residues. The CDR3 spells CASSFRPTPPYEQYF. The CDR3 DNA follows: TGTGCCAGCAGCTTTCGTCCTACTCCCCCCTACGAGCAGTACTTC.

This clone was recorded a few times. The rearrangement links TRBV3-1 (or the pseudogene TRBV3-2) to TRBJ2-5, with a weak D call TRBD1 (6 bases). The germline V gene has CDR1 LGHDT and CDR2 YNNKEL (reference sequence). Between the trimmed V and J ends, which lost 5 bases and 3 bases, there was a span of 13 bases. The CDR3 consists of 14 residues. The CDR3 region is CASSTRGTKETQYF. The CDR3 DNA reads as TGTGCCAGCAGCACCAGGGGAACAAAAGAGACCCAGTACTTC.

CDR3 sequence: CASSVDRQGPNEQFF. The CDR3 DNA reads TGTGCCAGCAGCGTAGATCGACAGGGACCGAATGAGCAGTTCTTC. The V gene is TRBV9, the J gene TRBJ2-1, with 7 bases matching TRBD1. V was clipped by 0 bases and J by 7 bases; unmatched bases: 7. The CDR3 has 15 amino acids. Germline CDR1 SGDLS, CDR2 YYNGEE.

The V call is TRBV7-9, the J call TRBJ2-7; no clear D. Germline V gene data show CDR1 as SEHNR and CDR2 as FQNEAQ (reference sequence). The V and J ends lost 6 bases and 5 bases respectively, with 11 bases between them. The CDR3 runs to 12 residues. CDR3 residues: CASRPTTHEQYF. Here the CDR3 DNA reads TGTGCCAGCAGGCCTACTACCCACGAGCAGTACTTC.

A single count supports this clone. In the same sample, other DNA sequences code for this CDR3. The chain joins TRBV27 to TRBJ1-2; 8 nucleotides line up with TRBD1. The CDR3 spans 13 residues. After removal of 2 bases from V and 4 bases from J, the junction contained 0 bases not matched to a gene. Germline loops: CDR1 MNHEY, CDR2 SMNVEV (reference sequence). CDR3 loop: CASSLGQGYGYTF. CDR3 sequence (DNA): TGTGCCAGCAGTTTAGGACAGGGCTATGGCTACACCTTC.

CDR3 DNA sequence: TGTGCCAGTAGTATTTTCTCCGGGGAGCTGTTTTTT. Protein product: CASSIFSGELFF. The V gene is TRBV19, the J gene TRBJ2-2; no clear D gene. Germline V lookup: CDR1 LNHDA, CDR2 SQIVND (reference sequence). V was trimmed by 3 bases and J by 6 bases, leaving 5 bases between them. There are 12 residues in the CDR3.

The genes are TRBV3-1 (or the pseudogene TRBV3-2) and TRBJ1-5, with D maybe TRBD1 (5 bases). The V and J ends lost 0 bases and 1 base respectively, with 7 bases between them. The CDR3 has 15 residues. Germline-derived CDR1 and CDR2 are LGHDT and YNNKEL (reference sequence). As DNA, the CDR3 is TGTGCCAGCAGCCAAGATAGGGGCAGCAATCAGCCCCAGCATTTT. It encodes CASSQDRGSNQPQHF.

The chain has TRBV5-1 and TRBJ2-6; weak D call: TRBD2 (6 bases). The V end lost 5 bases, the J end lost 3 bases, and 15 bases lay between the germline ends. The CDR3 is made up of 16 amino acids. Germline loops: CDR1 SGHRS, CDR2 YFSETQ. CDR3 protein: CASSPSRGSGANVLTF. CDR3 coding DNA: TGCGCCAGCAGTCCTTCTCGGGGGAGTGGGGCCAACGTCCTGACTTTC.

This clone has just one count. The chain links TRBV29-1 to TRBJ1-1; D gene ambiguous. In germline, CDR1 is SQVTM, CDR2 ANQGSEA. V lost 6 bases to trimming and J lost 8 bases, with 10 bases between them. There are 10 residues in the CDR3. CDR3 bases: TGCAGCGTCGCGACTCGGGAAGCTTTCTTT. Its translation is CSVATREAFF.

CDR3 sequence reads: CASSLTTGAEQYF. For the CDR3, the DNA is TGTGCCAGCAGTTTAACAACAGGGGCCGAGCAGTACTTC. The rearrangement joins TRBV28 to TRBJ2-7; 7 positions agree with TRBD1. V shed 2 bases, J shed 6 bases, and the junction held 4 bases outside the gene matches. This CDR3 is 13 amino acids long. CDR1 and CDR2 from the germline V gene are MDHEN and SYDVKM.

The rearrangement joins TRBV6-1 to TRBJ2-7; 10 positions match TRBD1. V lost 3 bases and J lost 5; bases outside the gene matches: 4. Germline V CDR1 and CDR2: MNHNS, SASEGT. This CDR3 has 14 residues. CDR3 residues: CASSEDRGVDEQYF. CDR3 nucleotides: TGTGCCAGCAGTGAGGACAGGGGGGTTGACGAGCAGTACTTC.

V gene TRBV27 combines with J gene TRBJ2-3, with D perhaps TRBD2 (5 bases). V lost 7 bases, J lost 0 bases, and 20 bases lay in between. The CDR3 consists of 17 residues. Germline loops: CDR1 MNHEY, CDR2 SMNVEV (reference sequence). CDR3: CASKSLLGRTSTDTQYF. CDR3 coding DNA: TGTGCCAGCAAATCTTTACTGGGGAGAACTAGCACAGATACGCAGTATTTT.

The CDR3 DNA follows: TGTGCCAGCAGGTTTTCCGGGGGGGTCAATGAGCAGTTCTTC. This encodes CASRFSGGVNEQFF. V usage is TRBV11-2 and J usage is TRBJ2-1, with TRBD2 matching over 8 bases. Germline V gene sequence: CDR1 SGHAT, CDR2 FQNNGV. With V trimmed by 6 bases and J by 6 bases, 7 bases remained unmatched. This CDR3 contains 14 residues.

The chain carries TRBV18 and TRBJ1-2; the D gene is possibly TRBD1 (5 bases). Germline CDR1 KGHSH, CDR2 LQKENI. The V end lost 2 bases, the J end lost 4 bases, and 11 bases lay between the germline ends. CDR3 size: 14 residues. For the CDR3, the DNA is TGTGCCAGCTCACCAGGGAAGGGGTTCTATGGCTACACCTTC. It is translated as CASSPGKGFYGYTF.

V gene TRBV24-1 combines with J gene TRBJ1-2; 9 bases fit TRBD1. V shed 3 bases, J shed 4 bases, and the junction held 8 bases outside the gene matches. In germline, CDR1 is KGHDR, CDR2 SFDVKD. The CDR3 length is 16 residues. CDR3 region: CATSDRWTGVLYGYTF. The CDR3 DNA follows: TGTGCCACCAGTGATCGTTGGACAGGGGTCCTCTATGGCTACACCTTC.

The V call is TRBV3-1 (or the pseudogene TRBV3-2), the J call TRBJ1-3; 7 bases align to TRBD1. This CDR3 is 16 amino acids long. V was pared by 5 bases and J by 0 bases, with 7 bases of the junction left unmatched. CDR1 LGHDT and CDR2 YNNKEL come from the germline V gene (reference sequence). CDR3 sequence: CASSWQGGNSGNTIYF. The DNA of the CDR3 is TGTGCCAGCAGCTGGCAGGGGGGAAACTCTGGAAACACCATATATTTT.

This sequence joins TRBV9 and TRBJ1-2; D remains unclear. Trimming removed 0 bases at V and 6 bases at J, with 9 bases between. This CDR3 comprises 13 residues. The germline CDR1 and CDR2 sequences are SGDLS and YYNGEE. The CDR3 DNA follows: TGTGCCAGCAGCGTAGCCCCGGGGAATGGCTACACCTTC. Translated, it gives CASSVAPGNGYTF.

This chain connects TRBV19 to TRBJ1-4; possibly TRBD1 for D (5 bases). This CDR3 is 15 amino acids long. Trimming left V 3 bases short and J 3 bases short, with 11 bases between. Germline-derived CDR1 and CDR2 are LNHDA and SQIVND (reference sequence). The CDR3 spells CASSIPGTANEKLFF. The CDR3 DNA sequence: TGTGCCAGTAGTATCCCGGGGACTGCTAATGAAAAACTGTTTTTT.

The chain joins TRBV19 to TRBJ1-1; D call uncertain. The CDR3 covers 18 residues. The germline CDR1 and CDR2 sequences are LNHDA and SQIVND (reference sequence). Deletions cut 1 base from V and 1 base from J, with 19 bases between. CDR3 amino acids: CASSIGSGSPWGNTEAFF. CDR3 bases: TGTGCCAGTAGTATAGGATCGGGGTCACCCTGGGGGAACACTGAAGCTTTCTTT.

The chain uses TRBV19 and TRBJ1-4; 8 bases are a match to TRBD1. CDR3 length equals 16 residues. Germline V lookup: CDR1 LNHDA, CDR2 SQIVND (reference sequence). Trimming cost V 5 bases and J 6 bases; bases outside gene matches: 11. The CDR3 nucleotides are TGTGCCAGTAGTTCTACTGACAGGGGCAATTATGAAAAACTGTTTTTT. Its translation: CASSSTDRGNYEKLFF.

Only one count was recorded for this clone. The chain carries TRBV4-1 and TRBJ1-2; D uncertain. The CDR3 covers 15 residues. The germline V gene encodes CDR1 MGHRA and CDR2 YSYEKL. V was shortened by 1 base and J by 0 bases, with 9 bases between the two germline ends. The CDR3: CASSQVAGSNYGYTF. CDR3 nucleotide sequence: TGCGCCAGCAGCCAAGTTGCGGGATCTAACTATGGCTACACCTTC.

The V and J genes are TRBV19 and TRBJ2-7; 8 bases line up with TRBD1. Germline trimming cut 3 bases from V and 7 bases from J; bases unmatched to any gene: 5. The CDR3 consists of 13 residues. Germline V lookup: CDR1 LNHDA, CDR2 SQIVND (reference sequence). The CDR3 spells CASSMDRVGEQYF. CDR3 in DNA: TGTGCCAGTAGTATGGACAGGGTAGGAGAGCAGTACTTC.

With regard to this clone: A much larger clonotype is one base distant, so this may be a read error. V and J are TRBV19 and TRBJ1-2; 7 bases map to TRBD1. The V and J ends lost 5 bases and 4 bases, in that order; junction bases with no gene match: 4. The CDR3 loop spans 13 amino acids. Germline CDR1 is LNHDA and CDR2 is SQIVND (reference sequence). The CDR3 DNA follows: TGTGCCAGTAGTCCCGGGACAGCCTATGGCTACACCTTC. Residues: CASSPGTAYGYTF.

CDR3 nucleotides: TGTGCCAGCAGCAGACAGCTATCCTATGGCTACACCTTC. Amino acid sequence: CASSRQLSYGYTF. This sequence joins TRBV3-1 (or the pseudogene TRBV3-2) and TRBJ1-2; perhaps TRBD1 as D (5 bases). Germline CDR1 LGHDT, CDR2 YNNKEL (reference sequence). Trimming took off 5 bases at V and 4 bases at J, with 11 bases between the two ends. The CDR3 totals 13 residues.

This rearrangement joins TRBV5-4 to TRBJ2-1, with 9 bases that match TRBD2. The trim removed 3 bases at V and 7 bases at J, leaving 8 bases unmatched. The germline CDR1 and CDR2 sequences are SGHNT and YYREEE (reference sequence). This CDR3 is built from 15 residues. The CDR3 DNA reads TGTGCCAGCAGCTCGTTAGCGGGGGCCGGTAATGAGCAGTTCTTC. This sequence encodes CASSSLAGAGNEQFF.

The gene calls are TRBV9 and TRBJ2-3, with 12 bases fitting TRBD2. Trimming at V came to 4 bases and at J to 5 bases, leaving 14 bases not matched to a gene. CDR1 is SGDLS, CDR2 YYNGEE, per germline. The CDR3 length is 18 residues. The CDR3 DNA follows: TGTGCCAGCAGCCAAGGACTAGCGGGGCTCGGACGGGTAGATACGCAGTATTTT. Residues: CASSQGLAGLGRVDTQYF. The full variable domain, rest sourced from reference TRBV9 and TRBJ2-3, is DSGVTQTPKHLITATGQRVTLRCSPRSGDLSVYWYQQSLDQGLQFLIQYYNGEERAKGNILERFSAQQFPDLHSELNLSSLELGDSALYFCASSQGLAGLGRVDTQYFGPGTRLTVL.

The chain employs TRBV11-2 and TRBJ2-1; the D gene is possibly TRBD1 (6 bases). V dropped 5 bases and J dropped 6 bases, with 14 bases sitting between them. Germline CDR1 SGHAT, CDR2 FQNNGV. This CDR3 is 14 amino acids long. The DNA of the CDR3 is TGTGCCAGCAGCCAATCCACAGGGCCCAATGAGCAGTTCTTC. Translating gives CASSQSTGPNEQFF.

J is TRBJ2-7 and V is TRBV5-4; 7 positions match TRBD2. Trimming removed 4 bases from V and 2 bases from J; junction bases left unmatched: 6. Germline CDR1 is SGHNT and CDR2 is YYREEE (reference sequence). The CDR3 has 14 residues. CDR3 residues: CASSLLGLTYEQYF. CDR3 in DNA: TGTGCCAGCAGCCTCCTGGGACTAACCTACGAGCAGTACTTC.